This T cell receptor (beta chain) was found in a study of cytomegalovirus exposure and HLA in healthy donors. The PCR employed 60 Vbeta primers together with 13 Jbeta primers. Repertoires were generated with immunoSEQ multiplex PCR, while TCRdb's copy carries only in-frame clones and drops some. The table lists 100,000 or so clones, 75% of them singletons. Concerning this clone itself: What it recognizes is unknown.

CDR3 length: 16 amino acids. Trimming took 7 bases from V and 2 from J; bases not matched to a gene: 10. In germline, CDR1 is SGHVS, CDR2 FQNEAQ. Study findings and constraints: Some segments of the V type, notably TRBV6-2 and TRBV6-3, were excluded as indistinguishable. Whilst most TCR sequences proved rare, a subset of public TCRs occurred across many donors.

Sequencing was performed on PBMCs. V and J are TRBV7-8 and TRBJ2-3; 9 bases are a match to TRBD2. The sequence derives from a man in his fifties in good health and CMV-seronegative. The CDR3 bases are TGTGCCAGCACCCAGCGGGGCGGGAGGGTCACAGATACGCAGTATTTT. It codes for CASTQRGGRVTDTQYF.